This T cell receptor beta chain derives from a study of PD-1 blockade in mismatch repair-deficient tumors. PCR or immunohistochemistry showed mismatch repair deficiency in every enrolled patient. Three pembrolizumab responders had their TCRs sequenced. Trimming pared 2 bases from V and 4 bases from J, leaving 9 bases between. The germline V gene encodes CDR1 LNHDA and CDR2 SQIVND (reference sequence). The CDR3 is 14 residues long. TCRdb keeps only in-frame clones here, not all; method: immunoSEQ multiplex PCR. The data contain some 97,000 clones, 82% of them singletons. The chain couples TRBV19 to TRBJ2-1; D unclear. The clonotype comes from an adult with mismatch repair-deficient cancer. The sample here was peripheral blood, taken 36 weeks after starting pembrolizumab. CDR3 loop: CASSILGTYNEQFF. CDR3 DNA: TGTGCCAGTAGTATATTAGGAACTTACAATGAGCAGTTCTTC.